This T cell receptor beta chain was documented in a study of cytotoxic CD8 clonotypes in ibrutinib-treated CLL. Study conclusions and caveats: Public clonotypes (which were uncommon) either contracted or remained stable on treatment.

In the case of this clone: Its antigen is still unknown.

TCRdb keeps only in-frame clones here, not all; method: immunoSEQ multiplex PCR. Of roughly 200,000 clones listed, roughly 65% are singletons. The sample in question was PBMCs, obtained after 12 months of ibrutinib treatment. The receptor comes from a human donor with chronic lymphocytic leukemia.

CDR3 DNA sequence: TGTGCCATCAGTGCCAGACAGCGGTTGAGCTCCTACGAGCAGTACTTC. Its protein product is CAISARQRLSSYEQYF. The chain is built from TRBV10-3 and TRBJ2-7; either TRBD1 or TRBD2 may supply D (5 bases each). The length of the CDR3 is 16 residues. V was clipped by 4 bases and J by 0 bases, with 16 bases between them. Germline V gives CDR1 ENHRY, CDR2 SYGVKD.